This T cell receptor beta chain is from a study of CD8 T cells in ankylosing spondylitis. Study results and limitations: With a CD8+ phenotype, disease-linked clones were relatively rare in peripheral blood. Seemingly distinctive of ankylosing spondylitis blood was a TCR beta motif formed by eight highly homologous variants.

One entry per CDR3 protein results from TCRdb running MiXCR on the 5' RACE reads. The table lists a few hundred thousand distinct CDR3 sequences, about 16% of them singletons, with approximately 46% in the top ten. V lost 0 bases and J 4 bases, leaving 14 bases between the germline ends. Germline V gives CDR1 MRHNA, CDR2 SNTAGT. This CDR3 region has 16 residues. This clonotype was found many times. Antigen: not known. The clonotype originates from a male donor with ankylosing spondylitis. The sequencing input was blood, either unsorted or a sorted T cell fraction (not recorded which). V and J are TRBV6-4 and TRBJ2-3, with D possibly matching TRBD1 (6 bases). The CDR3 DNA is TGTGCCAGCAGTGACTCCTTGGGCAGGGGTGCAGATACGCAGTATTTT. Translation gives CASSDSLGRGADTQYF.